This T cell receptor beta chain originates from a study of OX40 agonist ivuxolimab in advanced cancers. Data came from immunoSEQ multiplex PCR; TCRdb stores just in-frame clones and leaves some out. The sample carries around 14,000 clones, more than 70% recorded once. V lost 2 bases, J lost 4 bases, and 26 bases lay in between. There are 19 residues in the CDR3. Germline V lookup: CDR1 MDHEN, CDR2 SYDVKM. The specimen comprised CD4+ or CD8+ T cells sorted from blood, sampled in a trial of the OX40 agonist ivuxolimab. This clonotype originated in an adult with an advanced solid tumor such as melanoma, head and neck, liver or kidney cancer. This rearrangement joins TRBV28 to TRBJ1-1; the D gene is possibly TRBD1 (5 bases). The CDR3 nucleotides are TGTGCCAGCAGTTTAGCGGTTGAGAGGGGATGGGGTAGGTCCACTGAAGCTTTCTTT. Residues: CASSLAVERGWGRSTEAFF.